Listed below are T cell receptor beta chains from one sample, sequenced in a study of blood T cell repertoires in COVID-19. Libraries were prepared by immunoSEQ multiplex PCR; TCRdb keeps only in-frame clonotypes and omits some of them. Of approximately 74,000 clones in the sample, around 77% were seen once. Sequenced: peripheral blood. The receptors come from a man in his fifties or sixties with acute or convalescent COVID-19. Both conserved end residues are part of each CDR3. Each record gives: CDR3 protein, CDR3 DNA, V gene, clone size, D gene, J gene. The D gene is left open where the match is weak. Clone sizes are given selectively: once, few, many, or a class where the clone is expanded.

CDR3 protein: CASSLVATEEETQYF
CDR3 DNA: TGTGCCAGCAGCTTGGTGGCCACCGAGGAAGAGACCCAGTACTTC
V gene: TRBV5-4
clone size: -
D gene: -
J gene: TRBJ2-5

CDR3 protein: CASSQDPVDGELFF
CDR3 DNA: TGTGCCAGCAGCCAAGATCCCGTAGACGGGGAGCTGTTTTTT
V gene: TRBV3-1/TRBV3-2
clone size: -
D gene: -
J gene: TRBJ2-2

CDR3 protein: CASSQDSSSYLNSPLHF
CDR3 DNA: TGCGCCAGCAGCCAAGACTCCTCTAGCTACCTCAATTCACCCCTCCACTTT
V gene: TRBV4-3
clone size: -
D gene: -
J gene: TRBJ1-6

CDR3 protein: CASSLDMNTEAFF
CDR3 DNA: TGCGCCAGCAGCTTGGACATGAACACTGAAGCTTTCTTT
V gene: TRBV5-1
clone size: once
D gene: -
J gene: TRBJ1-1

CDR3 protein: CASSLAQQGTEAFF
CDR3 DNA: TGTGCCAGCAGCTTAGCGCAACAGGGGACTGAAGCTTTCTTT
V gene: TRBV7-2
clone size: -
D gene: TRBD1
J gene: TRBJ1-1

CDR3 protein: CASSLPSREVTDTQYF
CDR3 DNA: TGTGCCAGCAGCTTGCCAAGCAGGGAGGTGACAGATACGCAGTATTTT
V gene: TRBV5-4
clone size: -
D gene: -
J gene: TRBJ2-3

CDR3 protein: CASSYGDRENSPLHF
CDR3 DNA: TGTGCCAGCAGTTACGGGGACAGGGAGAATTCACCCCTCCACTTT
V gene: TRBV6-6
clone size: -
D gene: TRBD1
J gene: TRBJ1-6

CDR3 protein: CASTRTGMTYEQYF
CDR3 DNA: TGTGCCAGCACCCGGACAGGGATGACCTACGAGCAGTACTTC
V gene: TRBV6-5
clone size: once
D gene: TRBD1
J gene: TRBJ2-7

CDR3 protein: CASSPVAGGDTIYF
CDR3 DNA: TGCGCCAGCAGCCCCGTGGCAGGCGGGGACACCATATATTTT
V gene: TRBV5-1
clone size: -
D gene: -
J gene: TRBJ1-3

CDR3 protein: CASSQPNQPQHF
CDR3 DNA: TGTGCCAGCAGCCAACCTAATCAGCCCCAGCATTTT
V gene: TRBV14
clone size: -
D gene: -
J gene: TRBJ1-5

CDR3 protein: CASSLVVVGERGKYF
CDR3 DNA: TGTGCCAGCAGCTTAGTGGTCGTGGGTGAACGAGGGAAGTACTTC
V gene: TRBV7-9
clone size: -
D gene: -
J gene: TRBJ2-5

CDR3 protein: CASTRGLMNQPQHF
CDR3 DNA: TGTGCCAGCACTAGGGGACTGATGAATCAGCCCCAGCATTTT
V gene: TRBV2
clone size: -
D gene: -
J gene: TRBJ1-5

CDR3 protein: CASTRTGGHEAFF
CDR3 DNA: TGTGCCAGCACCAGGACAGGGGGCCATGAAGCTTTCTTT
V gene: TRBV27
clone size: -
D gene: TRBD1
J gene: TRBJ1-1

CDR3 protein: CSAGTGDYTF
CDR3 DNA: TGCAGCGCCGGGACAGGAGACTACACCTTC
V gene: TRBV29-1
clone size: -
D gene: TRBD1
J gene: TRBJ1-2

CDR3 protein: CASSSSGQGNQPQHF
CDR3 DNA: TGTGCCAGCAGCTCTTCCGGACAGGGTAATCAGCCCCAGCATTTT
V gene: TRBV5-4
clone size: -
D gene: TRBD1
J gene: TRBJ1-5

CDR3 protein: CASSPGSGRSNSPLHF
CDR3 DNA: TGTGCCAGCTCCCCGGGGTCGGGTCGGAGTAATTCACCCCTCCACTTT
V gene: TRBV18
clone size: -
D gene: -
J gene: TRBJ1-6

CDR3 protein: CASRDRTAGNTEAFF
CDR3 DNA: TGCGCCAGCAGGGACCGGACCGCGGGGAACACTGAAGCTTTCTTT
V gene: TRBV5-1
clone size: -
D gene: -
J gene: TRBJ1-1

CDR3 protein: CASSLAGGRGGYNEQFF
CDR3 DNA: TGTGCCAGCAGCTTGGCCGGGGGCCGGGGGGGCTACAATGAGCAGTTCTTC
V gene: TRBV5-4
clone size: -
D gene: TRBD2
J gene: TRBJ2-1

CDR3 protein: CASSYRPVNSNQPQHF
CDR3 DNA: TGTGCCAGCAGTTACCGTCCAGTAAATAGCAATCAGCCCCAGCATTTT
V gene: TRBV6-6
clone size: few
D gene: -
J gene: TRBJ1-5

CDR3 protein: CASRYGTGVTGELFF
CDR3 DNA: TGTGCCAGCAGATATGGGACAGGGGTCACCGGGGAGCTGTTTTTT
V gene: TRBV7-2
clone size: -
D gene: TRBD1
J gene: TRBJ2-2

CDR3 protein: CASSQVLGGPGYNEQFF
CDR3 DNA: TGTGCCAGCAGCCAAGTGTTAGGGGGCCCCGGATACAATGAGCAGTTCTTC
V gene: TRBV3-1/TRBV3-2
clone size: -
D gene: TRBD1
J gene: TRBJ2-1

CDR3 protein: CASRKDREGSGGYTF
CDR3 DNA: TGTGCCAGCAGGAAAGACAGGGAAGGGTCGGGAGGCTACACCTTC
V gene: TRBV7-8
clone size: -
D gene: TRBD1
J gene: TRBJ1-2

CDR3 protein: CASSIATRGINYGYTF
CDR3 DNA: TGTGCCAGTAGTATAGCAACTCGAGGGATTAACTATGGCTACACCTTC
V gene: TRBV19
clone size: once
D gene: -
J gene: TRBJ1-2

CDR3 protein: CASSFTGGPNYEQYF
CDR3 DNA: TGTGCCAGCAGCTTCACAGGGGGTCCCAACTACGAGCAGTACTTC
V gene: TRBV7-2
clone size: -
D gene: TRBD1
J gene: TRBJ2-7

CDR3 protein: CASSPRTEAFF
CDR3 DNA: TGTGCCAGCAGCCCCCGGACTGAAGCTTTCTTT
V gene: TRBV7-6
clone size: -
D gene: -
J gene: TRBJ1-1

CDR3 protein: CASSRTGFQYF
CDR3 DNA: TGTGCCAGCAGCCGCACAGGATTCCAGTACTTC
V gene: TRBV7-2
clone size: -
D gene: -
J gene: TRBJ2-4

CDR3 protein: CASSPRLGNTEAFF
CDR3 DNA: TGTGCCAGCAGCCCCCGCCTAGGGAACACTGAAGCTTTCTTT
V gene: TRBV9
clone size: -
D gene: -
J gene: TRBJ1-1